The sequence of this T cell receptor beta chain was determined in a study of cytomegalovirus exposure and HLA in healthy donors. Primers included in the PCR were 60 Vbeta and 13 Jbeta primers. Per the study methods: Later analysis identified 65 million to 80 million unique TCR beta chains, 10 million to 12 million shared. Assay used: immunoSEQ multiplex PCR; TCRdb lists only in-frame clones, some missing. V, J and clone size were drawn from that table, and D and trimming were deduced from the DNA. In the table there are about 160,000 clones, around 80% of which are singletons. General observations from the study: Based on reports, TCR beta sequences accurately predicted HLA-A and HLA-B alleles for most subjects. Later analysis identified around 15,000 TCR beta sequences associated with HLA alleles, using a false discovery rate threshold of 0.05.

The CDR3 extends over 12 amino acids. CDR1 is SQVTM, CDR2 ANQGSEA, per germline. Notes on this clone: Its antigen is not known.

This receptor was identified in a man between 18 and 29 years old in good health and CMV-seronegative. The sequencing input was PBMCs. The J gene is TRBJ2-5, the V gene TRBV29-1; D not resolved. The J call may be mistaken, given a closer DNA end match to TRBJ2-7. CDR3 sequence: CSVELDSYEQYF. The CDR3 DNA is TGCAGCGTTGAACTTGACTCCTACGAGCAGTACTTC.